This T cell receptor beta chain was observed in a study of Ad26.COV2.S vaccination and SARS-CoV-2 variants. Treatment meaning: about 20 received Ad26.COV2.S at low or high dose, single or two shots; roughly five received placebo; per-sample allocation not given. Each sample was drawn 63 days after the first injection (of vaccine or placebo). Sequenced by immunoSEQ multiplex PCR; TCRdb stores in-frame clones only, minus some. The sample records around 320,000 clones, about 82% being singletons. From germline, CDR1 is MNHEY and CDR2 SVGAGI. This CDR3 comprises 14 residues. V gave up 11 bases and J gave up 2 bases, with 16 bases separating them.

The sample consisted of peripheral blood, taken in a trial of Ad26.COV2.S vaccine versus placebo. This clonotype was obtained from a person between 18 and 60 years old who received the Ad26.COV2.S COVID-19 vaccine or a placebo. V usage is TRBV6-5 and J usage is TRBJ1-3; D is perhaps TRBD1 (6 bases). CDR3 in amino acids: CAGTNTGTGNTIYF. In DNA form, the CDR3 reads TGTGCCGGTACAAATACAGGGACTGGAAACACCATATATTTT.